This is a list of T cell receptor beta chains from one sample in a study of glioma-infiltrating T cells. TCRdb fed the multiplex PCR reads into MiXCR, producing one record per CDR3 protein. The data hold 44,000 or so distinct CDR3 sequences, with about a fifth observed a single time. The sample taken for sequencing was glioma tissue, nonneoplastic brain tissue, or PBMCs (not recorded which). The receptor source for this set is a human donor with low-grade glioma or glioblastoma, undergoing nonglioma brain surgery, or in good health (not recorded which). Both conserved end residues are part of each CDR3. A D gene is named only where the DNA matches it firmly. Size tells how often a clone was seen (once, few, many) or the class of an expanded clone, and some rows leave it out.

abundance	d_gene	v_gene	j_gene	CDR3aa	CDR3nt
-	TRBD1	TRBV13	TRBJ1-2	CASSSGTGPTLGYGYTF	TGTGCCAGCAGCTCCGGGACAGGGCCTACCCTCGGCTATGGCTACACCTTC
few	TRBD1	TRBV10-3	TRBJ2-3	CATAGTDTDTQYF	TGTGCCACCGCCGGGACAGACACAGATACGCAGTATTTT
few	-	TRBV4-1	TRBJ1-2	CASSRVWGEDYGYTF	TGCGCCAGCAGCCGAGTATGGGGGGAAGACTATGGCTACACCTTC
many	-	TRBV9	TRBJ2-3	CASSVAGAWTASTDTQYF	TGTGCCAGCAGCGTAGCTGGGGCTTGGACAGCTAGCACAGATACGCAGTATTTT
-	-	TRBV27	TRBJ1-6	CASTTQKRQNSPIHF	TGTGCCAGCACCACCCAAAAGAGACAGAATTCACCCATCCACTTT
many	TRBD1	TRBV20-1	TRBJ1-2	CSARETPGQNYGYTF	TGCAGTGCTAGGGAGACCCCGGGACAGAACTATGGCTACACCTTC
-	TRBD1	TRBV19	TRBJ2-1	CASSSGQGAYYNEQFF	TGTGCCAGTAGCTCCGGACAGGGGGCCTACTACAATGAGCAGTTCTTC
many	TRBD2	TRBV24-1	TRBJ2-5	CATRGEGDGGETQYF	TGTGCCACCAGAGGGGAGGGAGACGGAGGGGAGACCCAGTACTTC
many	TRBD1	TRBV14	TRBJ2-7	CASSPNRGSYEQYF	TGTGCCAGCAGCCCAAACAGGGGATCCTACGAGCAGTACTTC
few	TRBD2	TRBV15	TRBJ2-4	CAASTWEGTSGPYF	TGTGCCGCCAGCACCTGGGAGGGGACTAGCGGACCTTACTTC
many	-	TRBV29-1	TRBJ2-5	CSASSWQLQETQYF	TGCAGCGCTTCATCTTGGCAGTTACAAGAGACCCAGTACTTC
medium-sized	-	TRBV28	TRBJ2-7	CASSEALHPYEQYF	TGTGCCAGCTCGGAAGCCCTACACCCCTACGAGCAGTACTTC
medium-sized	-	TRBV28	TRBJ2-7	CASSSPAYYEQYF	TGTGCCAGCAGTTCCCCAGCCTACTACGAGCAGTACTTC
many	TRBD1	TRBV20-1	TRBJ1-1	CSARDSDRGLMVNTEAFF	TGCAGTGCTAGAGACTCCGACAGGGGTTTAATGGTGAACACTGAAGCTTTCTTT
many	TRBD1	TRBV7-8	TRBJ1-1	CASSLGQSMNTEAFF	TGTGCCAGCAGCCTGGGACAGTCCATGAACACTGAAGCTTTCTTT
many	-	TRBV4-1	TRBJ2-3	CASSQDALTDTQYF	TGCGCCAGCAGCCAAGATGCACTCACAGATACGCAGTATTTT
many	TRBD1	TRBV15	TRBJ1-3	CATSRYSTGSGNTIYF	TGTGCCACCAGCAGATACTCGACAGGGTCAGGAAACACCATATATTTT
many	TRBD1	TRBV20-1	TRBJ2-7	CSAAGTGAFSYEQYF	TGCAGTGCTGCCGGGACAGGGGCTTTTTCCTACGAGCAGTACTTC
many	TRBD1	TRBV28	TRBJ2-3	CASSFPGTGGPDTQYF	TGTGCCAGCAGTTTCCCCGGGACAGGGGGCCCAGATACGCAGTATTTT
medium-sized	-	TRBV20-1	TRBJ2-3	CSANMLRILDTQYF	TGCAGTGCTAATATGCTTAGAATCTTAGATACGCAGTATTTT
many	-	TRBV5-1	TRBJ2-1	CASSGQSSYNEQFF	TGCGCCAGCAGCGGACAGAGCTCCTACAATGAGCAGTTCTTC
many	-	TRBV5-1	TRBJ2-3	CASSSDSLNTDTQYF	TGCGCCAGCAGCTCGGACAGCTTAAACACAGATACGCAGTATTTT
-	-	TRBV2	TRBJ2-1	CASSDRGSSYNEQFF	TGTGCCAGCAGTGATCGGGGCAGCTCCTACAATGAGCAGTTCTTC
-	TRBD2	TRBV20-1	TRBJ2-3	CSASSSGGPERVPTDTQYF	TGCAGTGCTAGCTCATCGGGGGGGCCAGAGAGAGTACCCACAGATACGCAGTATTTT
few	-	TRBV9	TRBJ2-3	CASSPWSSPDTQYF	TGTGCCAGCAGCCCTTGGAGCAGCCCAGATACGCAGTATTTT
medium-sized	-	TRBV27	TRBJ1-1	CASRLTGLNTEAFF	TGTGCCAGCAGGCTGACAGGTTTGAACACTGAAGCTTTCTTT
medium-sized	-	TRBV4-1	TRBJ1-1	CASSLDQGSFTEAFF	TGCGCCAGCAGCCTGGACCAGGGTAGTTTCACTGAAGCTTTCTTT
medium-sized	TRBD2	TRBV20-1	TRBJ2-3	CSANILAGVTDTQYF	TGCAGTGCTAACATACTAGCGGGGGTCACAGATACGCAGTATTTT
many	-	TRBV15	TRBJ2-7	CATSRGEGGGLGEQYF	TGTGCCACCAGCAGAGGTGAGGGCGGGGGCCTTGGAGAGCAGTACTTC
-	TRBD2	TRBV20-1	TRBJ2-5	CSPLAGGIETQYF	TGCAGTCCTCTAGCGGGGGGAATAGAGACCCAGTACTTC
many	TRBD2	TRBV7-9	TRBJ2-7	CASSLAGLVIEQYF	TGTGCCAGCAGCTTAGCCGGACTAGTAATCGAGCAGTACTTC
many	TRBD2	TRBV7-2	TRBJ2-7	CASSLAASGSYEQYF	TGTGCCAGCAGCTTAGCCGCTAGCGGGAGCTACGAGCAGTACTTC
many	TRBD2	TRBV7-6	TRBJ2-1	CASSLPAGGPGNEQFF	TGTGCCAGCAGCTTACCAGCGGGGGGGCCTGGCAATGAGCAGTTCTTC
many	-	TRBV3-1	TRBJ2-2	CASSFRLDGELFF	TGTGCCAGCAGCTTTCGACTGGACGGGGAGCTGTTTTTT
many	-	TRBV20-1	TRBJ2-3	CSAGWYGDTDTQYF	TGCAGTGCTGGGTGGTACGGGGACACAGATACGCAGTATTTT
many	-	TRBV28	TRBJ1-4	CASSADEKLFF	TGTGCCAGCAGTGCAGATGAAAAACTGTTTTTT
many	TRBD1	TRBV27	TRBJ2-7	CASRGQGAYEQYF	TGTGCCAGCCGGGGACAGGGGGCCTACGAGCAGTACTTC
many	TRBD2	TRBV24-1	TRBJ2-3	CATGGGWGISTDTQYF	TGTGCCACCGGGGGGGGGTGGGGGATTAGCACAGATACGCAGTATTTT
-	-	TRBV4-1	TRBJ2-3	CASSQGRGTDTQYF	TGCGCCAGCAGCCAAGGGAGGGGCACAGATACGCAGTATTTT
-	-	TRBV6-5	TRBJ2-7	CASNYRLGVGVLEQYF	TGTGCCAGCAATTACAGACTCGGGGTTGGGGTGCTCGAGCAGTACTTC
-	-	TRBV29-1	TRBJ1-2	CSVEDEAWGYGYTF	TGCAGCGTTGAAGATGAGGCGTGGGGATATGGCTACACCTTC
-	-	TRBV29-1	TRBJ2-7	CSVVRHNGEQYF	TGCAGCGTTGTCCGACACAATGGCGAGCAGTACTTC
many	TRBD2	TRBV7-9	TRBJ2-5	CASSLPLKLAGEETQYF	TGTGCCAGCAGCTTACCCCTGAAGCTAGCGGGGGAAGAGACCCAGTACTTC
few	TRBD2	TRBV4-1	TRBJ2-1	CASSRLAREGEQFF	TGCGCCAGCTCTCGACTAGCGCGGGAGGGGGAGCAGTTCTTC
medium-sized	-	TRBV15	TRBJ1-1	CATSRVRGPGGTEAFF	TGTGCCACCAGCAGAGTGCGGGGACCGGGAGGCACTGAAGCTTTCTTT
few	-	TRBV4-1	TRBJ2-7	CASSPAATTYEQYF	TGCGCCAGCAGCCCGGCAGCCACTACCTACGAGCAGTACTTC
-	-	TRBV20-1	TRBJ2-5	CSARRGGQLLETQYF	TGCAGTGCTAGACGCGGGGGCCAGTTGTTAGAGACACAGTACTTC
many	-	TRBV19	TRBJ1-1	CASSIHANTEAFF	TGTGCCAGTAGTATACATGCGAACACTGAAGCTTTCTTT
-	TRBD1	TRBV12-3/TRBV12-4	TRBJ2-2	CARSPRGTGVTGELFF	TGCGCCAGAAGTCCTAGAGGGACAGGGGTCACCGGGGAGCTGTTTTTT
many	-	TRBV4-1	TRBJ1-1	CASSLTDENGPNTEAFF	TGCGCCAGCAGCCTTACCGATGAAAACGGCCCGAACACTGAAGCTTTCTTT
few	-	TRBV4-1	TRBJ1-4	CASSQLRARGEKLFF	TGCGCCAGCAGCCAACTCCGGGCCCGAGGTGAAAAACTGTTTTTT
many	-	TRBV6-1	TRBJ2-1	CASSYEPSDSYNEQFF	TGTGCCAGCAGTTATGAACCGTCGGACTCCTACAATGAGCAGTTCTTC
many	-	TRBV29-1	TRBJ1-1	CSVFELNTEAFF	TGCAGCGTTTTTGAGTTGAACACTGAAGCTTTCTTT
many	TRBD2	TRBV4-2	TRBJ2-5	CASSRGTSGETQYF	TGTGCCAGCAGCCGTGGGACTAGCGGGGAGACCCAGTACTTC
many	TRBD2	TRBV28	TRBJ2-5	CATRGEGVFQETQYF	TGTGCCACGAGAGGGGAGGGAGTTTTCCAAGAGACCCAGTACTTC
many	-	TRBV11-2	TRBJ1-4	CASSLSIAGGEKLFF	TGTGCCAGCAGCCTTTCGATCGCGGGAGGCGAAAAACTGTTTTTT
many	-	TRBV5-1	TRBJ2-2	CASSLVPGLTGELFF	TGCGCCAGCAGCTTGGTTCCAGGGCTCACCGGGGAGCTGTTTTTT
many	-	TRBV14	TRBJ1-1	CASSPGNLNTEAFF	TGTGCCAGCAGCCCGGGAAATCTGAACACTGAAGCTTTCTTT
few	-	TRBV5-6	TRBJ2-3	CASRNTGTRSTDTQYF	TGTGCCAGCAGAAATACCGGGACAAGAAGCACAGATACGCAGTATTTT